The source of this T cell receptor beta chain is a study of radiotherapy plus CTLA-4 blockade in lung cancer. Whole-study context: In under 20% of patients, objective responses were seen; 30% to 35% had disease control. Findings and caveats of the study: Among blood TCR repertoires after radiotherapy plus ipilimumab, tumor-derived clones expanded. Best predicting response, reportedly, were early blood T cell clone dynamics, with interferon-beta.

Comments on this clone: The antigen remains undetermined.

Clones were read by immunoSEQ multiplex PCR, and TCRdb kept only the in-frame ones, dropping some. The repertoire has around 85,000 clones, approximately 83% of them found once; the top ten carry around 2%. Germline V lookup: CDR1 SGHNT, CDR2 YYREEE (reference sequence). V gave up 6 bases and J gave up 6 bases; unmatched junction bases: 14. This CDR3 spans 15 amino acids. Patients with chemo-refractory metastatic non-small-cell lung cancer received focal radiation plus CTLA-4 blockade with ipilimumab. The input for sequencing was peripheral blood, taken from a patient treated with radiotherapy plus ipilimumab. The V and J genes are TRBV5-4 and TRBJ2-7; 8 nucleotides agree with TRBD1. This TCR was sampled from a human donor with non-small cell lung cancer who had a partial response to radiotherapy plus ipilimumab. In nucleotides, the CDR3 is TGTGCCAGCACGACCTTAACCGGGACAGGCGCCGAGCAGTACTTC. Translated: CASTTLTGTGAEQYF. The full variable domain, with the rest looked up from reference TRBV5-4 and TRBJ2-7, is ETGVTQSPTHLIKTRGQQVTLRCSSQSGHNTVSWYQQALGQGPQFIFQYYREEENGRGNFPPRFSGLQFPNYSSELNVNALELDDSALYLCASTTLTGTGAEQYFGPGTRLTVT.